The clone carrying this T cell receptor beta chain was seen only a few times. Its matching antigen is unknown. The CDR3 sequence is 12 residues long. Trimming took 7 bases from V and 6 from J, leaving 13 bases between them. CDR1 is MDHEN and CDR2 is SYDVKM in the germline V gene. Researchers barred patients who had uncontrolled infection, other autoimmune disease, pregnancy or lactation. Isolation of PBMCs was performed on 8.5 to 10 ml fresh peripheral blood. These data come from a study of T cells in Graves' hyperthyroidism and ophthalmopathy. Regarding the study as a whole: Ophthalmopathy and stable hyperthyroidism were separated by a 13 V-J model. Blood samples included most of the expanded thyroid clonotypes exceeding 0.001.

Amplification of TCR beta CDR3 regions used RNA as the template. During a first-round RT-PCR of the TCR CDR3, the HTBI primer set was used. TCRdb fed the multiplex PCR reads into MiXCR, producing one record per CDR3 protein. The profile shows hundreds of thousands of distinct CDR3 sequences, roughly 15% of them singletons. The V call is TRBV28, the J call TRBJ2-7; tentatively, D is TRBD2 (7 bases). Sequenced: blood. The clonotype originates from a woman aged 40 to 50 with Graves' ophthalmopathy. The CDR3 is CASMGGAVEQYF. CDR3 sequence (DNA): TGTGCCAGCATGGGGGGGGCGGTCGAGCAGTACTTC.